The rows below give T cell receptor beta chains drawn from one sample of a study of cytomegalovirus exposure and HLA in healthy donors. The assay was immunoSEQ multiplex PCR, and TCRdb's table has in-frame clones only and misses some. The table lists some 130,000 clones, about 74% of them singletons, with around 7.2% in the top ten. The sample comprised PBMCs. These receptors were obtained from a male donor in good health and CMV-seronegative. The CDR3 runs from the conserved cysteine through the conserved F or W. The order of the fields is D gene, clone size, J gene, V gene, CDR3 protein, CDR3 DNA. The D gene is left open where the match is weak. Expanded clones get a size class; other rows say once, few or many, or leave the size out.

>TRBD1|.|TRBJ2-7|TRBV28
CASSFSQGGLYEQYF
TGTGCCAGCAGTTTCTCACAGGGGGGATTGTACGAGCAGTACTTC
>TRBD1|.|TRBJ1-2|TRBV29-1
CSVVPGQANYGYTF
TGCAGCGTTGTGCCGGGACAGGCTAACTATGGCTACACCTTC
>.|.|TRBJ1-2|TRBV25-1
CASRHQGSYGYTF
TGTGCCAGCAGACACCAGGGGAGCTATGGCTACACCTTC
>.|.|TRBJ1-3|TRBV7-9
CASSSRGKSSGNTIYF
TGTGCCAGCAGCTCCCGCGGGAAAAGCTCTGGAAACACCATATATTTT
>.|.|TRBJ1-2|TRBV7-8
CASSLGEANYGYTF
TGTGCCAGCAGCTTAGGGGAGGCTAACTATGGCTACACCTTC
>TRBD2|few|TRBJ2-3|TRBV2
CASSVAVGLAGRTDTQYF
TGTGCCAGCAGTGTCGCCGTAGGACTAGCGGGGCGGACAGATACGCAGTATTTT
>.|.|TRBJ1-6|TRBV30
CAWRPPRNSPLHF
TGTGCCTGGAGGCCCCCGCGAAATTCACCCCTCCACTTT
>TRBD2|.|TRBJ2-3|TRBV7-9
CASSGTSGRVRTDTQYF
TGTGCCAGCTCCGGGACTAGCGGGAGGGTGAGGACAGATACGCAGTATTTT
>TRBD1|.|TRBJ2-3|TRBV18
CASSPELRDSLYF
TGTGCCAGCTCACCGGAGCTCCGGGACAGTCTGTATTTT
>TRBD1|.|TRBJ2-1|TRBV9
CASSASGTGYYNEQFF
TGTGCCAGCAGCGCCTCCGGGACAGGGTATTACAATGAGCAGTTCTTC
>.|.|TRBJ2-5|TRBV18
CASSPLGRGETQYF
TGTGCCAGCTCACCATTGGGCAGGGGTGAGACCCAGTACTTC
>.|.|TRBJ1-5|TRBV4-3
CASSQSQEKHQPQHF
TGCGCCAGCAGCCAATCTCAAGAAAAGCATCAGCCCCAGCATTTT
>TRBD1|.|TRBJ1-5|TRBV7-2
CASSVRDRLQPQHF
TGTGCCAGCAGCGTCCGGGACAGGCTTCAGCCCCAGCATTTT
>.|.|TRBJ1-4|TRBV6-5
CASSSKLRREKLFF
TGTGCCAGCAGTTCTAAGCTACGGCGGGAAAAACTGTTTTTT
>TRBD1|.|TRBJ1-4|TRBV5-4
CASSPGTETNEKLFF
TGTGCCAGCAGCCCCGGGACAGAGACAAATGAAAAACTGTTTTTT
>.|few|TRBJ2-7|TRBV30
CAWGDTYYEQYF
TGTGCCTGGGGGGACACTTACTACGAGCAGTACTTC
>.|once|TRBJ2-7|TRBV7-2
CASSLGGQGRLRKQYF
TGTGCCAGCAGCTTAGGGGGCCAGGGGAGACTACGCAAGCAGTACTTC